This T cell receptor beta chain was recovered during a study of T cells in Graves' hyperthyroidism and ophthalmopathy. Study as a whole: Once the initial diagnosis was made, peripheral blood was obtained before any treatment. Study-level findings and limits: Most expanded thyroid clonotypes above 0.001 also appeared in blood.

CDR3 length: 13 amino acids. Germline lookup yields CDR1 ENHRY and CDR2 SYGVKD. The V end lost 7 bases, the J end lost 8 bases, and 17 bases lay between the germline ends. Ophthalmopathy patients all had a Clinical Activity Score of at least 3, a NOSPECS grade of at least 4 and disease under 3 months old. Orbital computed tomography, thyroid ultrasound, serum thyroxine and TRAb, and clinical symptoms together informed the diagnoses. The table lists this clonotype with a few counts. Its antigen remains unidentified. Template material for amplifying TCR beta CDR3 regions consisted of RNA transcripts. Initially, a first-round RT-PCR of the TCR CDR3 employed the HTBI primer set. One entry per CDR3 protein, called by TCRdb with MiXCR from the multiplex PCR reads. The repertoire holds 490,000 or so distinct CDR3 sequences, with 20% as singletons.

The chain combines TRBV10-3 with TRBJ1-2, with D perhaps matching TRBD1 (5 bases). Input material: blood. The source is a man in his forties or fifties with Graves' ophthalmopathy. The CDR3 region has the DNA TGTGCCATCACAGTCCAGGGTAGTGAAGGCTACACCTTC. It translates to CAITVQGSEGYTF.